One sample yielded the 3 T cell receptor beta chains listed below, sequenced in a study of metastatic and nonmetastatic thyroid tumors. TCRdb re-called clones from the PCR reads using MiXCR. The sample has approximately 7,400 clones; around 37% are singletons. The entire patient cohort was treatment-naive prior to thyroid surgery. The sample was adjacent normal tissue. These receptors originate from a female donor with papillary thyroid cancer or a benign thyroid nodule (not recorded which). Some clones in this sample may be carry-over from other donors' samples.

Many counts were recorded for this clone. This sequence joins TRBV18 and TRBJ2-6; TRBD2 matches 11 bases. This CDR3 comprises 18 residues. From germline, CDR1 is KGHSH and CDR2 LQKENI. The V segment lost 10 bases and the J segment 3 bases; nucleotides outside the gene matches: 14. The chain's CDR3 is CATSSSGGSLFGANVLTF. The CDR3 coding sequence is TGTGCCACCTCCTCTAGCGGGGGGTCCCTCTTTGGGGCCAACGTCCTGACTTTC.

Concerning this clone itself: A much larger clone differs by one base, so this may be a read error. This likely comes from a read error, as the CDR3 has no conserved phenylalanine or tryptophan at its end. The chain has TRBV20-1 and TRBJ1-2; D ambiguous. Trimming cost V 0 bases and J 3 bases, with 17 bases left between them. CDR1 and CDR2 from the germline V gene are DFQATT and SNEGSKA (reference sequence). This CDR3 is built from 16 residues. The chain's CDR3 is CSARDRLGVGHYGYTS. CDR3 nucleotides: TGCAGTGCTAGAGACCGCCTGGGAGTAGGTCACTATGGCTACACCTCC.

This chain connects TRBV6-1 to TRBJ2-1; tentative D call: TRBD2 (6 bases). Germline assignment: CDR1 MNHNS and CDR2 SASEGT. Trimming took 6 bases from V and 6 from J, leaving 6 bases between them. The CDR3 length is 11 residues. Written as DNA, the CDR3 is TGTGCCAGCAGGGGACTCAATGAGCAGTTCTTC. It is translated as CASRGLNEQFF.